These 6 T cell receptor beta chains came from one sample sequenced in a study of T cells in Graves' hyperthyroidism and ophthalmopathy. RNA transcripts yielded amplified TCR beta CDR3 regions. RT-PCR in the first round (using the HTBI primer set) targeted the TCR CDR3. MiXCR was run by TCRdb on the multiplex PCR reads, yielding one entry per CDR3 protein. Among over 700,000 distinct CDR3 sequences, roughly 20% were seen once, and the ten largest hold roughly a sixth. Sequencing was carried out using blood. These receptors originate from a woman aged 50 to 65 with Graves' hyperthyroidism that later progressed to Graves' ophthalmopathy.

This clonotype was counted a few times. The V gene is TRBV7-9, the J gene TRBJ2-1; D unresolved. CDR1 is SEHNR, CDR2 FQNEAQ, per germline (reference sequence). The CDR3 loop spans 13 amino acids. V shed 1 base and J shed 8 bases, with 9 bases lying between them. CDR3 loop: CASSLVQFDEQFF. The CDR3 nucleotides read TGTGCCAGCAGCTTAGTACAGTTCGATGAGCAGTTCTTC.

The chain uses TRBV7-6 and TRBJ2-1; D remains ambiguous. This CDR3 comprises 14 residues. V was trimmed by 1 base and J by 7 bases, leaving 11 bases between them. Germline V lookup: CDR1 SGHVS, CDR2 FNYEAQ. CDR3 residues: CASSLDLGGNEQFF. For the CDR3, the DNA is TGTGCCAGCAGCTTAGACTTGGGTGGAAATGAGCAGTTCTTC.

This clonotype showed up many times. This sequence joins TRBV5-1 and TRBJ1-3; tentatively, D is TRBD1 (6 bases). The ends were cut back, 6 bases at V and 0 bases at J, with 16 bases in the middle. CDR1 is SGHRS, CDR2 YFSETQ, per germline. The CDR3 sequence is 16 residues long. The CDR3 coding sequence is TGCGCCAGCACCCAACAGGGATCTGCCTCTGGAAACACCATATATTTT. Its translation is CASTQQGSASGNTIYF.

This clonotype is a singleton in its sample. The chain joins TRBV7-3 to TRBJ2-7; D is possibly TRBD2 (5 bases). This CDR3 comprises 14 residues. The ends were cut back, 5 bases at V and 0 bases at J, with 11 bases in the middle. From germline, CDR1 is SGHTA and CDR2 FQGTGA. CDR3 sequence: CASSPDWNSYEQYF. The CDR3 DNA is TGTGCCAGCAGCCCGGACTGGAACTCCTACGAGCAGTACTTC.

With respect to this clonotype: This may be a read error, as it is one base from a much larger clone. J is TRBJ2-5 and V is TRBV2, with 8 bases that match TRBD1. CDR1 and CDR2 from the germline V gene are SNHLY and FYNNEI. The CDR3 covers 15 residues. The CDR3 sequence: CASSGRETGAETQCF. In DNA, the CDR3 is TGTGCCAGCAGTGGTAGAGAGACAGGGGCAGAGACCCAGTGCTTC.

The V call is TRBV12-5, the J call TRBJ1-6, with TRBD1 matching over 8 bases. This CDR3 comprises 15 residues. Trimming removed 5 bases from V and 8 bases from J; junction bases left unmatched: 8. CDR1 is LGHNT and CDR2 is FRNRAP in the germline V gene. The CDR3 DNA follows: TGTGCTAGTGGTCAACCGGACAGGGAGGATTCACCCCTCCACTTT. Protein sequence: CASGQPDREDSPLHF. The variable domain in full, completed from reference TRBV12-5 and TRBJ1-6, reads DARVTQTPRHKVTEMGQEVTMRCQPILGHNTVFWYRQTMMQGLELLAYFRNRAPLDDSGMPKDRFSAEMPDATLATLKIQPSEPRDSAVYFCASGQPDREDSPLHFGNGTRLTVT.